This TCR beta chain was identified in a study of blood T cell repertoires in COVID-19. The germline V gene encodes CDR1 LGHDT and CDR2 YNNKEL (reference sequence). The ends lost 1 base at V and 9 bases at J; junction bases unmatched: 13. CDR3 length: 17 amino acids. Only in-frame clones appear in the TCRdb table, and some are missing; sequencing was by immunoSEQ multiplex PCR. The sample carries about 260,000 clones, approximately 88% recorded once. This sequence originates from a woman in her 70s with COVID-19, enrolled during active disease. Sequenced material: peripheral blood. V usage is TRBV3-1 (or the pseudogene TRBV3-2) and J usage is TRBJ2-1, with 9 bases lining up with TRBD2. The CDR3 sequence is CASSQGALGTSPSEQFF. The CDR3 DNA is TGTGCCAGCAGCCAAGGGGCGTTGGGGACTAGCCCGTCTGAGCAGTTCTTC.